One and the same sample provided the 2 T cell receptor beta chains below, sequenced in a study of siplizumab effects on memory and regulatory T cells. Method: immunoSEQ multiplex PCR; TCRdb's copy keeps in-frame clones and lacks some. The data show more than 85,000 clones, 80% to 95% seen once. The specimen was CD4+ T cells sorted from blood. These receptor sequences come from a human donor in good health.

The J gene is TRBJ1-1, the V gene TRBV9, with D unresolved. Trimming removed 4 bases at V and 3 bases at J, with 13 bases between. CDR3 length equals 14 residues. In germline, CDR1 is SGDLS, CDR2 YYNGEE. The CDR3 protein is CASSPGPRDTEAFF. CDR3 nucleotide sequence: TGTGCCAGCAGCCCCGGACCTAGGGACACTGAAGCTTTCTTT.

The rearrangement joins TRBV7-3 to TRBJ1-1; TRBD1 aligns across 9 bases. Unmatched junction bases numbered 7, after V lost 4 bases and J lost 7 bases. The CDR3 loop spans 14 amino acids. Germline CDR1 and CDR2: SGHTA and FQGTGA. Written as DNA, the CDR3 is TGTGCCAGCAGCTCCAGACAGGGGGGAGATGAAGCTTTCTTT. This gives the protein CASSSRQGGDEAFF.